A few counts support the clone carrying this T cell receptor beta chain. As yet, its antigen is unknown. V was trimmed by 5 bases and J by 13 bases, leaving 15 bases between them. The CDR3 sequence is 12 residues long. CDR1 and CDR2 (germline): SEHNR, FQNEAQ (reference sequence). TCRdb called the 5' RACE reads again in MiXCR, with one record for every CDR3 protein. The sample yields around 400,000 distinct CDR3 sequences, around a tenth seen once. The data are from a study of T cells after yellow fever vaccination. Study findings and constraints: Subsequent booster samples again held most clones from primary vaccination (96% CD4, 88% CD8).

The rearrangement uses TRBV7-9 and TRBJ2-4; D might be TRBD1 (6 bases). This TCR came from a man younger than 35 who received the YFV17D yellow fever vaccine. The source material was PBMCs, sampled on the day of the first yellow fever vaccination. CDR3 protein: CASSPRDIGQYF. The CDR3 DNA follows: TGTGCCAGCAGCCCCCGGGACATCGGGCAGTACTTC.